This T cell receptor (beta chain) was sequenced during a study of cytomegalovirus exposure and HLA in healthy donors. Germline CDR1 and CDR2: SEHNR and FQNEAQ (reference sequence). The CDR3 runs to 16 residues. Trimming pared 1 base from V and 0 bases from J, leaving 7 bases between. With 60 Vbeta and 13 Jbeta primers, the PCR was carried out. Measured with immunoSEQ multiplex PCR; TCRdb has only the in-frame clones, and not every one. The data show under 40,000 clones, 85% to 95% seen once. Sequenced: PBMCs. This sequence originates from a young woman in good health and CMV-seronegative. This chain uses TRBV7-9 with TRBJ2-6; D is uncertain. CDR3 amino acids: CASSLGSLSGANVLTF. The CDR3 coding sequence is TGTGCCAGCAGCTTAGGTTCTCTCTCTGGGGCCAACGTCCTGACTTTC. The full variable domain, rest sourced from reference TRBV7-9 and TRBJ2-6, is DTGVSQNPRHKITKRGQNVTFRCDPISEHNRLYWYRQTLGQGPEFLTYFQNEAQLEKSRLLSDRFSAERPKGSFSTLEIQRTEQGDSAMYLCASSLGSLSGANVLTFGAGSRLTVL.